This entry lists 24 T cell receptor beta chains sequenced from one sample in a study of blood T cell repertoires in COVID-19 (dated by TCRdb to between 2020 and 2021). The library was produced with the immunoSEQ multiplex PCR assay. TCRdb provides this immuneACCESS table in a form limited to in-frame rearrangements. Some clones are lacking; in checked studies, under half of them reflect an unresolved V gene, and why the rest are absent is not known. Present in this sample are some 40,000 clones, more than 75% of which were seen just once. Of the sample, about 5.3% is held by the ten largest clones. Sequenced material: peripheral blood. These receptors were taken from a human donor in a cohort sampled during active COVID-19.

This sequence joins TRBV30 and TRBJ1-5; 8 nucleotides agree with TRBD1. V shed 2 bases and J 7 bases; nucleotides not matched to a gene: 4. Per germline, CDR1 GTSNPN and CDR2 SVGIG (reference sequence). This CDR3 region has 13 residues. CDR3 region: CAWSRTGRQPQHF. In DNA, the CDR3 is TGTGCCTGGAGTAGGACAGGGCGGCAGCCCCAGCATTTT.

The chain links TRBV24-1 to TRBJ2-1, with 7 bases matching TRBD1. With 9 bases clipped from V and 2 bases from J, the junction kept 6 bases outside the gene matches. The CDR3 has 14 amino acids. Germline CDR1 is KGHDR and CDR2 is SFDVKD. CDR3 bases: TGTGCCACCCGGGACAGAGGAGCCTACAATGAGCAGTTCTTC. This sequence encodes CATRDRGAYNEQFF.

The chain recombines TRBV5-6 with TRBJ1-4; D unclear. This CDR3 region has 15 residues. Trimming removed 0 bases from V and 4 bases from J, with 10 bases in between. The germline CDR1 and CDR2 sequences are SGHDT and YYEEEE. The CDR3 here is CASSLGPRLNEKLFF. The DNA of the CDR3 is TGTGCCAGCAGCTTGGGTCCCCGTCTTAATGAAAAACTGTTTTTT.

This chain links TRBV5-1 with TRBJ2-5, with a tentative D call TRBD1 (6 bases). This CDR3 has 14 amino acids. Germline CDR1 SGHRS, CDR2 YFSETQ. Trimming left V 1 base short and J 4 bases short, with 11 bases between. CDR3 protein: CASSLPAGAETQYF. The CDR3 coding sequence is TGCGCCAGCAGCTTGCCGGCAGGGGCAGAGACCCAGTACTTC.

The V gene is TRBV20-1, the J gene TRBJ2-1; 7 nucleotides line up with TRBD2. The CDR3 covers 11 residues. CDR1 and CDR2 (germline): DFQATT, SNEGSKA (reference sequence). Trimming cost V 4 bases and J 11 bases; bases outside gene matches: 5. The CDR3 loop is CSATQAGKQFF. The DNA of the CDR3 is TGCAGTGCTACACAAGCGGGGAAGCAGTTCTTC.

In nucleotides, the CDR3 is TGTGCCAGCAGCACCGGGACTAGCGGCAATGAGCAGTTCTTC. Encoded protein: CASSTGTSGNEQFF. The rearrangement links TRBV7-3 to TRBJ2-1; TRBD2 matches 11 bases. Trimming removed 5 bases from V and 6 bases from J; junction bases left unmatched: 3. Germline CDR1 and CDR2: SGHTA and FQGTGA. This CDR3 comprises 14 residues.

V gene TRBV10-3 combines with J gene TRBJ2-3, with 11 bases lining up with TRBD2. The CDR3 runs 18 residues. CDR1 and CDR2 (germline): ENHRY, SYGVKD. The ends lost 0 bases at V and 4 bases at J; junction bases unmatched: 9. CDR3 DNA: TGTGCCATCAGTGAGTCATCAGGACTAGCGGGTGCCCCAGATACGCAGTATTTT. Its translation is CAISESSGLAGAPDTQYF.

The chain carries TRBV6-2 or TRBV6-3 and TRBJ2-7, with D perhaps TRBD2 (5 bases). This CDR3 has 14 amino acids. The V end lost 0 bases, the J end lost 5 bases, and 11 bases lay between the germline ends. Germline V CDR1 and CDR2: MNHEY, SVGEGT. The CDR3 nucleotides are TGTGCCAGCAGTTACTCAACTAGTCTCGACGAGCAGTACTTC. Translated, it gives CASSYSTSLDEQYF.

This chain links TRBV9 with TRBJ2-1; 7 positions match TRBD2. CDR1 and CDR2 (germline): SGDLS, YYNGEE. The CDR3 runs 15 residues. The trim removed 4 bases at V and 4 bases at J, leaving 8 bases unmatched. For the CDR3, the DNA is TGTGCCAGCAGCTCCCGGGACTATTTATACAATGAGCAGTTCTTC. As protein: CASSSRDYLYNEQFF.

V is TRBV7-6 and J is TRBJ2-7; 11 bases align to TRBD2. With 0 bases clipped from V and 2 bases from J, the junction kept 6 bases outside the gene matches. The CDR3 has 17 amino acids. Germline V gives CDR1 SGHVS, CDR2 FNYEAQ. CDR3 sequence reads: CASSLASGSGRAYEQYF. CDR3 coding DNA: TGTGCCAGCAGCTTAGCGTCCGGTAGCGGGAGGGCCTACGAGCAGTACTTC.

The rearrangement joins TRBV10-2 to TRBJ1-1, with no clear D. V dropped 6 bases and J dropped 0 bases, with 8 bases sitting between them. CDR1 WSHSY and CDR2 SAAADI come from the germline V gene. This CDR3 has 13 amino acids. The CDR3 DNA reads as TGCGCCAGCAGAGGAGGGCTGAACACTGAAGCTTTCTTT. Its translation: CASRGGLNTEAFF.

The chain joins TRBV7-3 to TRBJ2-3; 9 positions agree with TRBD2. The junction had 14 bases not matched to a gene; V was cut back by 6 bases and J by 1 base. The CDR3 is made up of 18 amino acids. Germline CDR1 and CDR2: SGHTA and FQGTGA. The CDR3 nucleotides are TGTGCCAGCAGGAAAAACCCCCTAGCGGGACGGGGCACAGATACGCAGTATTTT. Amino acids: CASRKNPLAGRGTDTQYF.

The chain has TRBV28 and TRBJ1-5; D uncertain. V dropped 3 bases and J dropped 7 bases, with 16 bases sitting between them. The CDR3 sequence is 15 residues long. Germline V gene data show CDR1 as MDHEN and CDR2 as SYDVKM. Written as DNA, the CDR3 is TGTGCCAGCAGTTTTGGGCAGCCTAGCGGGCAGCCCCAGCATTTT. The encoded protein is CASSFGQPSGQPQHF.

This clone was counted only a few times. The chain uses TRBV6-5 and TRBJ1-5; TRBD1 might be the D (5 bases). This CDR3 has 15 residues. The V and J ends lost 5 bases and 3 bases respectively, with 14 bases between them. Germline loops: CDR1 MNHEY, CDR2 SVGAGI. This CDR3 reads CASSPLRDLNQPQHF. As DNA, the CDR3 is TGTGCCAGCAGTCCATTGCGGGACCTCAATCAGCCCCAGCATTTT.

The chain recombines TRBV4-1 with TRBJ2-7; 9 nucleotides agree with TRBD1. CDR3 length equals 15 residues. Germline V gives CDR1 MGHRA, CDR2 YSYEKL. J gave up 2 bases and V 2 bases, and 4 bases lay outside the gene matches. Here the CDR3 reads CASSQTGTGTYEQYF. The CDR3 DNA reads TGCGCCAGCAGCCAAACCGGGACAGGGACCTACGAGCAGTACTTC.

This CDR3 is CASSPSGRAYNEQFF. CDR3 sequence (DNA): TGTGCCAGCAGCCCTAGCGGGAGGGCCTACAATGAGCAGTTCTTC. V and J are TRBV7-3 and TRBJ2-1, with TRBD2 identical over 12 bases. From germline, CDR1 is SGHTA and CDR2 FQGTGA. The CDR3 totals 15 residues. The ends lost 5 bases at V and 2 bases at J; junction bases unmatched: 1.

This clone was observed a handful of times. CDR3 sequence reads: CSVYETGKTEAFF. For the CDR3, the DNA is TGCAGCGTCTACGAGACAGGGAAGACTGAAGCTTTCTTT. The chain recombines TRBV29-1 with TRBJ1-1; 7 bases are a match to TRBD1. Germline trimming cut 6 bases from V and 5 bases from J; bases unmatched to any gene: 9. The CDR3 consists of 13 residues. Germline V gives CDR1 SQVTM, CDR2 ANQGSEA.

The chain employs TRBV11-2 and TRBJ2-7, with 14 bases aligning to TRBD2. The ends lost 1 base at V and 4 bases at J; junction bases unmatched: 12. The CDR3 is 19 amino acids. In germline, CDR1 is SGHAT, CDR2 FQNNGV. CDR3 coding DNA: TGTGCCAGCAGCTTAGCGACTACGGGACTAGCGGGAGTCTTATACGAGCAGTACTTC. This gives the protein CASSLATTGLAGVLYEQYF.

This chain connects TRBV19 to TRBJ2-1; 9 nucleotides line up with TRBD1. The CDR3 length is 14 residues. The V segment lost 6 bases and the J segment 7 bases; nucleotides outside the gene matches: 7. Germline V gene data show CDR1 as LNHDA and CDR2 as SQIVND (reference sequence). The CDR3 protein is CASSPDRGLNEQFF. In nucleotides, the CDR3 is TGTGCCAGTAGCCCGGACAGGGGATTGAATGAGCAGTTCTTC.

Only a few counts were recorded for this clone. The rearrangement joins TRBV18 to TRBJ1-1, with D possibly being TRBD1 (5 bases). Germline V CDR1 and CDR2: KGHSH, LQKENI. V lost 5 bases and J lost 5, with 21 bases in between. The length of the CDR3 is 16 residues. CDR3 region: CASSSNPPGGGTEAFF. CDR3 DNA sequence: TGTGCCAGCTCATCCAACCCCCCGGGGGGTGGAACTGAAGCTTTCTTT. The full variable domain, its missing parts supplied by reference TRBV18 and TRBJ1-1, is NAGVMQNPRHLVRRRGQEARLRCSPMKGHSHVYWYRQLPEEGLKFMVYLQKENIIDESGMPKERFSAEFPKEGPSILRIQQVVRGDSAAYFCASSSNPPGGGTEAFFGQGTRLTVV.

The chain has TRBV21-1 and TRBJ2-1; whether TRBD2, the table's D call, matches the DNA was not checked. TRBV21-1 constitutes a pseudogene. This CDR3 has 13 residues. In nucleotides, the CDR3 is TGTGCCAGCCCCGGAGGGTGGGACAATGAGCAGTTCTTC. It translates to CASPGGWDNEQFF.

V usage is TRBV29-1 and J usage is TRBJ2-1, with 12 bases identical to TRBD1. Looked up from germline, CDR1 is SQVTM and CDR2 is ANQGSEA. The V gene end was trimmed by 3 bases and the J gene end by 7 bases; junction bases not matched to a gene: 10. The CDR3 covers 16 residues. CDR3 nucleotide sequence: TGCAGCGTTGATGGGGCGATGGGACAGGGGGCTAATGAGCAGTTCTTC. It translates to CSVDGAMGQGANEQFF.

This rearrangement joins TRBV10-2 to TRBJ2-7; TRBD1 agrees at 9 bases. This CDR3 has 15 amino acids. In germline, CDR1 is WSHSY, CDR2 SAAADI. V was clipped by 3 bases and J by 6 bases; unmatched bases: 9. Written as DNA, the CDR3 is TGCGCCAGCAGTGAACCCGGGACAGGGTTCGCCGAGCAGTACTTC. It specifies CASSEPGTGFAEQYF.

This sequence joins TRBV9 and TRBJ2-1; 7 bases agree with TRBD2. CDR3 length equals 15 residues. Trimming at V came to 4 bases and at J to 8 bases, leaving 12 bases not matched to a gene. From germline, CDR1 is SGDLS and CDR2 YYNGEE. CDR3 region: CASSPTGLVVHEQFF. For the CDR3, the DNA is TGTGCCAGCAGCCCGACCGGACTAGTTGTCCATGAGCAGTTCTTC.